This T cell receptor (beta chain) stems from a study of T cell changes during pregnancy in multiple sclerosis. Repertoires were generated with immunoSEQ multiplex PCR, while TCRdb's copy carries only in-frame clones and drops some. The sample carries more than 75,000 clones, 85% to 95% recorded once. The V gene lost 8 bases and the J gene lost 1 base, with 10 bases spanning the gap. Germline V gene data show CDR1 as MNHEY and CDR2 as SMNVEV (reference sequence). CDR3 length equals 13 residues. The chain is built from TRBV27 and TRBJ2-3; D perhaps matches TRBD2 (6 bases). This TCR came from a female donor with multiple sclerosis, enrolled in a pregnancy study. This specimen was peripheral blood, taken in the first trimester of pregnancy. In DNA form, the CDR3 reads TGTGCCAGCTCGGGACTTGGCACAGATACGCAGTATTTT. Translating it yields CASSGLGTDTQYF.